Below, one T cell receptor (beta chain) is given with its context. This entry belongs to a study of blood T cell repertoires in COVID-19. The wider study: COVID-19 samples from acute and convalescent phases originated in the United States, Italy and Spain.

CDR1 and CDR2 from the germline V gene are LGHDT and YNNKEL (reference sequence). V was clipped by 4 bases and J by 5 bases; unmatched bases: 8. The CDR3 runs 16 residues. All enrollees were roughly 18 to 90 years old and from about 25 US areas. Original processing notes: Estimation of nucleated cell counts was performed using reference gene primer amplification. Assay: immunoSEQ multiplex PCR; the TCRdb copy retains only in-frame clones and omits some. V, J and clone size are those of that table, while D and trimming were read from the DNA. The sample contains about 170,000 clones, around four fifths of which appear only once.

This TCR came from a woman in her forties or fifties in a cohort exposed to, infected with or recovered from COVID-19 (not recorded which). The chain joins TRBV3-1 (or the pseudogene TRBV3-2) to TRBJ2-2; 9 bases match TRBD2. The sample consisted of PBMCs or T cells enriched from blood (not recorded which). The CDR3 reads CASSLRGGAGTGELFF. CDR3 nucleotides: TGTGCCAGCAGCCTTCGCGGGGGGGCCGGGACCGGGGAGCTGTTTTTT.